A single sample is the source of the 2 T cell receptor beta chains below, sequenced in a study of beta chain features in type 1 diabetes. Isolated RNA was reverse transcribed in full, so expressed TCRB transcripts were sequenced. Profiling relied on immunoSEQ multiplex PCR, and the TCRdb table lists in-frame clones only, not all of them. Of roughly 140,000 clones in the sample, 7.5% to 10% are singletons; the top ten hold 0.5% to 0.65%. Sample: central memory CD4+ T cells from blood. These receptor sequences come from a man aged 18 to 29 in good health.

The chain couples TRBV7-2 to TRBJ2-1; 8 positions match TRBD2. CDR1 and CDR2 (germline): SGHTA, FQGNSA. The CDR3 contains 15 residues. With 4 bases clipped from V and 5 bases from J, the junction kept 7 bases outside the gene matches. The CDR3 DNA reads TGTGCCAGCAGCTCACGCGGGGGGCGGAACAATGAGCAGTTCTTC. It translates to CASSSRGGRNNEQFF.

This clone occurred many times. The rearrangement joins TRBV2 to TRBJ2-7; D is undetermined. The germline CDR1 and CDR2 sequences are SNHLY and FYNNEI. V gave up 4 bases and J gave up 2 bases, with 3 bases separating them. CDR3 length equals 11 residues. The CDR3 protein is CASSATYEQYF. DNA of the CDR3: TGTGCCAGCAGTGCTACCTACGAGCAGTACTTC.